These 5 T cell receptor beta chains originate from one sample sequenced in a study of blood T cell repertoires in COVID-19. Profiling relied on immunoSEQ multiplex PCR, and the TCRdb table lists in-frame clones only, not all of them. The data show approximately 220,000 clones, around 84% seen once. The specimen sequenced was PBMCs or T cells enriched from blood (not recorded which). These receptors came from a man in his forties who had recovered from COVID-19.

The V gene is TRBV4-1, the J gene TRBJ1-6; the D is unclear. Trimming shortened V by 4 bases and J by 8 bases, and 15 bases separated the two germline ends. Germline V gene sequence: CDR1 MGHRA, CDR2 YSYEKL. The CDR3 runs 15 residues. The CDR3 is CASSRLTTLYSPLHF. In DNA form, the CDR3 reads TGCGCCAGCAGCCGGCTGACAACTCTTTATTCACCCCTCCACTTT.

This clone was detected once. The chain uses TRBV7-8 and TRBJ2-2; 13 positions match TRBD2. Germline CDR1 SGHVS, CDR2 FQNEAQ. The trim removed 4 bases at V and 7 bases at J, leaving 9 bases unmatched. The CDR3 has 17 amino acids. The CDR3 nucleotides read TGTGCCAGCAGCTCCCGGACTAGCGGGAGAACACGCGGGGAGCTGTTTTTT. Its protein product is CASSSRTSGRTRGELFF.

CDR3 protein: CASSPNGDTIYF. In nucleotides, the CDR3 is TGTGCCAGCAGCCCGAACGGTGACACCATATATTTT. The rearrangement links TRBV3-1 (or the pseudogene TRBV3-2) to TRBJ1-3, with D hard to call. From germline, CDR1 is LGHDT and CDR2 YNNKEL (reference sequence). The CDR3 is made up of 12 amino acids. The V end was cut by 4 bases, the J end by 8 bases, with 9 bases between.

The chain has TRBV4-1 and TRBJ2-1; unclear D gene. Germline CDR1 is MGHRA and CDR2 is YSYEKL. Deletions cut 2 bases from V and 5 bases from J, with 16 bases between. The CDR3 contains 16 residues. CDR3: CASSQSPPPINNEQFF. As DNA, the CDR3 is TGCGCCAGCAGCCAATCACCTCCCCCTATCAACAATGAGCAGTTCTTC.

The chain recombines TRBV4-3 with TRBJ2-1; D gene uncertain. Per germline, CDR1 LGHNA and CDR2 YSLEER. The CDR3 sequence is 15 residues long. Trimming took 1 base from V and 3 from J, leaving 10 bases between them. The CDR3 sequence: CASSQASADYNEQFF. Here the CDR3 DNA reads TGCGCCAGCAGCCAAGCCTCGGCGGACTACAATGAGCAGTTCTTC.